The table lists the clone carrying this T cell receptor beta chain with a few counts. This specimen comes from a study of T-cell memory formation after mild COVID-19. TCRdb re-called the 5' RACE reads with MiXCR, one entry per CDR3 protein. The sample contains just under 550,000 distinct CDR3 sequences, approximately 20% of which appear only once. Sequenced input: PBMCs or a T cell subset sorted from them (not recorded which). The source of this sequence is an adult woman who had mild COVID-19 (a few samples of this study predate the infection). Cell type and time point are not known.

CDR3 region: CASSFFPEPSTDTQYF. The DNA for the CDR3 is TGTGCCAGCAGCTTTTTCCCTGAACCTAGCACAGATACGCAGTATTTT. V usage is TRBV7-9 and J usage is TRBJ2-3; no firm D call. The V end lost 3 bases, the J end lost 0 bases, and 13 bases lay between the germline ends. The CDR3 contains 16 residues. Germline CDR1 reads SEHNR; CDR2 reads FQNEAQ (reference sequence).